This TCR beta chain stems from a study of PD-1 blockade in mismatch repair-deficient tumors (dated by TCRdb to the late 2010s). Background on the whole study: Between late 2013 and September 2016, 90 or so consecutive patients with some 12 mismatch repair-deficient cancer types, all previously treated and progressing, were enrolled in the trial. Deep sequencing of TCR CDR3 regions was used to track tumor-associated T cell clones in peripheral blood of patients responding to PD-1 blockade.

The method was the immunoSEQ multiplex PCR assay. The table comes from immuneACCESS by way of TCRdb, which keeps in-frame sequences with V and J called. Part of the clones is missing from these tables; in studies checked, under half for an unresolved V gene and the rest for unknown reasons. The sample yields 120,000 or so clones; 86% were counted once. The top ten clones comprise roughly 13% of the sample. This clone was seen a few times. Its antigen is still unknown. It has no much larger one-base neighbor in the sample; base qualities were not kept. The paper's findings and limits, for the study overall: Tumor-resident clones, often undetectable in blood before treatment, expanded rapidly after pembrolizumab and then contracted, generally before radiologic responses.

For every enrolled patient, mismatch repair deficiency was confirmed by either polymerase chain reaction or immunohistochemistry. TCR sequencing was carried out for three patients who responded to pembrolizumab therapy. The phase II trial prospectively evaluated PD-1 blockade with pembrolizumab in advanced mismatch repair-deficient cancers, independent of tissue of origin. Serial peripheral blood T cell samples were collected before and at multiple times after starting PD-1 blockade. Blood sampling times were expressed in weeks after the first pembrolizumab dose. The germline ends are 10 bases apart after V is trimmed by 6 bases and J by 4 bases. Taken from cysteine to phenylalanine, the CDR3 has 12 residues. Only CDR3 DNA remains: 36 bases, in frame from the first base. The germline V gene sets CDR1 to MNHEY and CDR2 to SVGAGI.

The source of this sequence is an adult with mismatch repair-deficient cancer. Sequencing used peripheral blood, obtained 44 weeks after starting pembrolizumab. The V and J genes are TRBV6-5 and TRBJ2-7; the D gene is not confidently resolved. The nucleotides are TGTGCCAGCAGACGAGACCGGTACGAGCAGTACTTC. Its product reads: CASRRDRYEQYF.